The clone carrying this T cell receptor (beta chain) was observed many times. Its antigen is as yet unknown. This sample was included in a study of T-cell reconstitution after alpha-beta-depleted transplantation in children. Overall study results and limits: Certain patients had high TCRbeta diversity at day 60, and it came from recipient T cells and thymic progenitors that survived. T-cell counts and diversity at one year post-transplant came mainly from newly produced T cells.

The TCRbeta library incorporated unique molecular identifiers. TCRdb ran MiXCR on the PCR reads and lists one entry per CDR3 protein. The sample lists 190,000 or so distinct CDR3 sequences, about 6% occurring once. Germline CDR1 reads MDHEN; CDR2 reads SYDVKM. This CDR3 has 15 residues. Trimming left V 3 bases short and J 10 bases short, with 16 bases between. V is TRBV28 and J is TRBJ1-6, with a tentative D call TRBD1 (6 bases). The input for sequencing was PBMCs, taken before TCRalphabeta/CD19-depleted stem cell transplant. This TCR was sampled from a girl less than two years old with combined immunodeficiency, due to receive a stem cell transplant. The CDR3 DNA follows: TGTGCCAGCAGTTTGGTTTACAGGGCCTCCTCACCCCTCCACTTT. Translated: CASSLVYRASSPLHF.